These T cell receptor beta chains were read from a single sample in a study of blood T cell repertoires in COVID-19. Measured with immunoSEQ multiplex PCR; TCRdb has only the in-frame clones, and not every one. The table shows about 360,000 clones, with around nine tenths occurring only once. Material for sequencing was peripheral blood. These receptors were obtained from a human donor in a cohort sampled during active COVID-19. Both conserved end residues are part of each CDR3. D genes are given only for firm matches. Size tells how often a clone was seen (once, few, many) or the class of an expanded clone, and some rows leave it out.

v_gene	d_gene	j_gene	abundance	CDR3aa	CDR3nt
TRBV7-9	.	TRBJ1-6	.	CASSLAGQNSPLHF	TGTGCCAGCAGCTTAGCTGGTCAGAATTCACCCCTCCACTTT
TRBV21-1	.	TRBJ2-3	.	CASSKRGGLYREGQDTQYF	TGTGCCAGCAGCAAAAGAGGGGGGCTCTACCGGGAGGGCCAAGATACGCAGTATTTT
TRBV6-1	.	TRBJ1-4	.	CASSEAEGSVDEKLFF	TGTGCCAGCAGTGAAGCGGAAGGAAGCGTGGATGAAAAACTGTTTTTT
TRBV21-1	.	TRBJ2-3	few	CASSKDRGSARIADTQYF	TGTGCCAGCAGCAAAGACAGGGGGTCAGCCAGAATCGCAGATACGCAGTATTTT
TRBV28	TRBD2	TRBJ2-1	.	CASSLSGNLGEQFF	TGTGCCAGCAGCCTTAGCGGGAACCTAGGAGAGCAGTTCTTC
TRBV11-2	TRBD1	TRBJ1-2	.	CASSLFGQGAKGYTF	TGTGCCAGCAGCTTATTTGGACAGGGGGCGAAAGGCTACACCTTC
TRBV19	.	TRBJ1-1	.	CASSLRGVLLSGGTEAFF	TGTGCCAGTAGCCTGCGTGGGGTTCTCCTGAGTGGAGGCACTGAAGCTTTCTTT
TRBV6-5	.	TRBJ2-7	.	CASSYTANYEQYF	TGTGCCAGCAGTTACACAGCCAACTACGAGCAGTACTTC
TRBV19	TRBD1	TRBJ1-5	few	CASSIGGQGRNQPQHF	TGTGCCAGTAGTATAGGGGGACAGGGAAGGAATCAGCCCCAGCATTTT
TRBV7-9	TRBD1	TRBJ2-6	.	CASSLTGTSGANVLTF	TGTGCCAGCAGCTTGACAGGGACCTCTGGGGCCAACGTCCTGACTTTC
TRBV3-1/TRBV3-2	TRBD1	TRBJ1-1	.	CASSPRTGLGKAIF	TGTGCCAGCAGCCCCAGGACAGGCCTGGGGAAAGCTATCTTT
TRBV5-1	.	TRBJ1-1	.	CASSPSTGMNTEAFF	TGCGCCAGCAGCCCATCGACGGGGATGAACACTGAAGCTTTCTTT
TRBV12-3/TRBV12-4	.	TRBJ2-3	.	CASSLSLSDTQYF	TGTGCCAGCAGTTTGAGTTTGTCTGATACGCAGTATTTT
TRBV3-1/TRBV3-2	.	TRBJ1-6	few	CASRGSGGEIDSPLHF	TGTGCCAGCAGAGGTTCCGGGGGTGAGATTGATTCACCCCTCCACTTT
TRBV3-1/TRBV3-2	.	TRBJ2-1	.	CASSQERGGGSYNEQFF	TGTGCCAGCAGCCAAGAGAGGGGAGGAGGATCCTACAATGAGCAGTTCTTC
TRBV10-2	.	TRBJ2-5	.	CASSDLGVGQETQYF	TGCGCCAGCAGTGATCTAGGGGTTGGGCAAGAGACCCAGTACTTC
TRBV9	TRBD1	TRBJ1-5	.	CASSSGTGGNQPQHF	TGTGCCAGCAGCTCAGGGACAGGGGGCAATCAGCCCCAGCATTTT
TRBV9	TRBD2	TRBJ2-3	.	CASSVGGLAGTHTDTQYF	TGTGCCAGCAGCGTAGGGGGACTAGCGGGTACGCACACAGATACGCAGTATTTT
TRBV11-3	TRBD1	TRBJ2-3	.	CASSHGQAGDTQYF	TGTGCCAGCAGCCACGGACAGGCCGGGGATACGCAGTATTTT
TRBV5-1	TRBD2	TRBJ2-7	.	CASSLVARAGGAYEQYF	TGCGCCAGCAGCTTGGTGGCGCGGGCGGGAGGCGCTTACGAGCAGTACTTC
TRBV3-1/TRBV3-2	.	TRBJ2-3	.	CASSRPSDTQYF	TGTGCCAGCAGCCGGCCATCAGATACGCAGTATTTT
TRBV2	.	TRBJ1-2	.	CASSESRGNGYTF	TGTGCCAGCAGTGAAAGCCGCGGCAATGGCTACACCTTC
TRBV20-1	.	TRBJ1-2	.	CSAGYGGGYTF	TGCAGTGCTGGATACGGAGGGGGCTACACCTTC
TRBV7-9	TRBD2	TRBJ2-3	once	CASSFAGGLRDTQYF	TGTGCCAGCAGCTTCGCGGGGGGGCTTAGAGATACGCAGTATTTT
TRBV30	.	TRBJ2-1	.	CAWSVRGWSRQFF	TGTGCCTGGAGTGTACGTGGTTGGAGTCGGCAGTTCTTC
TRBV27	.	TRBJ2-7	.	CASSLEPYYEQYF	TGTGCCAGCAGTTTAGAGCCGTACTACGAGCAGTACTTC